A single sample is the source of the 21 T cell receptor beta chains below, sequenced in a study of technical replicates of blood from a few donors. The method was immunoSEQ multiplex PCR; TCRdb's version includes in-frame clones alone and lacks a portion of them. The sample consists of about 73,000 clones, approximately 90% of them appearing once. The sequenced material came from PBMCs. The receptors here all came from a human donor in good health. Some clones in this sample may be carry-over from other donors' samples.

The rearrangement joins TRBV18 to TRBJ1-4; D is unresolved. Per germline, CDR1 KGHSH and CDR2 LQKENI. The V end lost 5 bases, the J end lost 1 base, and 14 bases lay between the germline ends. The CDR3 consists of 16 residues. For the CDR3, the DNA is TGTGCCAGCTCAACGGGATTACGGGGAACTAATGAAAAACTGTTTTTT. Its protein is CASSTGLRGTNEKLFF.

The chain joins TRBV2 to TRBJ2-7; 7 nucleotides align to TRBD1. This CDR3 region has 14 residues. Germline CDR1 SNHLY, CDR2 FYNNEI. V trimming: 3 bases; J trimming: 5 bases; junction bases outside the gene matches: 7. For the CDR3, the DNA is TGTGCCAGCAGTGAGTTCACCAGGGGGAACGAGCAGTACTTC. It codes for CASSEFTRGNEQYF.

This rearrangement joins TRBV19 to TRBJ2-5, with D perhaps TRBD1 (5 bases). The V end was cut by 5 bases, the J end by 5 bases, with 18 bases between. The germline CDR1 and CDR2 sequences are LNHDA and SQIVND (reference sequence). The CDR3 covers 15 residues. Written as DNA, the CDR3 is TGTGCCAGTAGTTCCCCGGTTCAGGGCCCGGAGACCCAGTACTTC. It yields the protein CASSSPVQGPETQYF.

A single count supports this clone. The chain employs TRBV5-1 and TRBJ2-1, with a possible D match to TRBD2 (6 bases). The CDR3 spans 18 residues. CDR1 and CDR2 from the germline V gene are SGHRS and YFSETQ. Trimming shortened V by 0 bases and J by 6 bases, and 22 bases separated the two germline ends. This CDR3 is CASSLAYFDRYSGNEQFF. In DNA, the CDR3 is TGCGCCAGCAGCTTGGCGTACTTTGACCGTTATAGCGGCAATGAGCAGTTCTTC.

The count of this clone is one. This chain joins TRBV7-9 and TRBJ2-6; 8 nucleotides align to TRBD1. The V gene's germline CDR1 is SEHNR and CDR2 FQNEAQ (reference sequence). The CDR3 length is 16 residues. The V segment lost 2 bases and the J segment 3 bases; nucleotides outside the gene matches: 3. CDR3 nucleotides: TGTGCCAGCAGCTTAATCGGACAGGGTGGGGCCAACGTCCTGACTTTC. Its translation: CASSLIGQGGANVLTF.

This chain connects TRBV2 to TRBJ1-1; TRBD1 aligns across 12 bases. The CDR3 spans 14 residues. J was trimmed by 5 bases and V by 5 bases; bases with no gene match: 3. Germline V gives CDR1 SNHLY, CDR2 FYNNEI. For the CDR3, the DNA is TGTGCCAGCAGTAAGGGACAGGGGGCGACTGAAGCTTTCTTT. As protein: CASSKGQGATEAFF.

This clone occurred once. The genes are TRBV30 and TRBJ2-7, with 7 bases that match TRBD1. V trimming: 5 bases; J trimming: 3 bases; junction bases outside the gene matches: 4. This CDR3 is 12 amino acids long. Germline V gene sequence: CDR1 GTSNPN, CDR2 SVGIG (reference sequence). CDR3 coding DNA: TGTGCCTGGGCGACAGGGCTCTACGAGCAGTACTTC. Its translation is CAWATGLYEQYF.

This clone was found once. This chain links TRBV27 with TRBJ2-3, with 8 positions matching TRBD2. CDR1 MNHEY and CDR2 SMNVEV come from the germline V gene (reference sequence). V dropped 4 bases and J dropped 2; count of bases not matched to a gene: 8. This CDR3 spans 16 amino acids. In DNA form, the CDR3 reads TGTGCCAGCAGTTACAGACTAGCGACGAACACAGATACGCAGTATTTT. Its translation is CASSYRLATNTDTQYF.

The chain recombines TRBV4-3 with TRBJ2-1, with 7 bases lining up with TRBD2. CDR3 length: 16 amino acids. Germline V gene sequence: CDR1 LGHNA, CDR2 YSLEER. The junction had 6 bases not matched to a gene; V was cut back by 4 bases and J by 0 bases. CDR3 region: CASSPERGSSYNEQFF. CDR3 nucleotides: TGCGCCAGCAGCCCAGAGCGGGGTAGCTCCTACAATGAGCAGTTCTTC.

The V and J genes are TRBV5-1 and TRBJ1-1; TRBD1 aligns across 7 bases. The CDR3 has 16 amino acids. The V and J ends lost 4 bases and 0 bases, in that order; junction bases with no gene match: 9. Germline V gene data show CDR1 as SGHRS and CDR2 as YFSETQ. As DNA, the CDR3 is TGCGCCAGCAGCCCCCAGACAGGGACCATGAACACTGAAGCTTTCTTT. It encodes CASSPQTGTMNTEAFF.

The chain couples TRBV19 to TRBJ1-5, with D maybe TRBD1 (5 bases). The length of the CDR3 is 16 residues. Germline CDR1 and CDR2: LNHDA and SQIVND (reference sequence). Deletions cut 2 bases from V and 4 bases from J, with 15 bases between. The CDR3 nucleotides are TGTGCCAGTAGTATAACCGACAGCCAACGAAATCAGCCCCAGCATTTT. As protein: CASSITDSQRNQPQHF.

This sequence joins TRBV10-2 and TRBJ2-5, with 7 bases identical to TRBD1. V dropped 5 bases and J dropped 5; count of bases not matched to a gene: 8. The CDR3 consists of 14 residues. CDR1 WSHSY and CDR2 SAAADI come from the germline V gene. The CDR3 nucleotides read TGCGCCAGCAGTTCGACAGGGCGGTGGGAGACCCAGTACTTC. This encodes CASSSTGRWETQYF.

The CDR3 here is CASSFSLGQVNSPLHF. CDR3 bases: TGTGCCAGCAGCTTCTCGCTCGGACAGGTTAATTCACCCCTCCACTTT. This chain connects TRBV7-9 to TRBJ1-6, with 7 nucleotides matching TRBD1. Germline V gene data show CDR1 as SEHNR and CDR2 as FQNEAQ (reference sequence). V lost 3 bases and J lost 6; bases outside the gene matches: 8. CDR3 size: 16 residues.

This chain links TRBV7-9 with TRBJ2-4; tentatively, D is TRBD2 (6 bases). There are 14 residues in the CDR3. V lost 0 bases and J 3 bases, leaving 6 bases between the germline ends. CDR1 SEHNR and CDR2 FQNEAQ come from the germline V gene (reference sequence). CDR3 region: CASSLAGGKNIQYF. The CDR3 region has the DNA TGTGCCAGCAGCTTAGCGGGGGGCAAAAACATTCAGTACTTC.

The chain has TRBV9 and TRBJ2-1; the D gene is possibly TRBD1 (5 bases). CDR3 length: 16 residues. Looked up from germline, CDR1 is SGDLS and CDR2 is YYNGEE. Trimming pared 3 bases from V and 6 bases from J, leaving 19 bases between. The CDR3 DNA reads as TGTGCCAGCAGCGCCCGGGTTTCGAAGGGGATCAATGAGCAGTTCTTC. Amino acid sequence: CASSARVSKGINEQFF.

The chain joins TRBV6-6 to TRBJ2-7, with a tentative D call TRBD2 (6 bases). V shed 0 bases and J shed 3 bases, with 9 bases lying between them. The CDR3 contains 14 residues. The V gene's germline CDR1 is MNHNY and CDR2 SVGAGI (reference sequence). The chain's CDR3 is CASSYSWTIYEQYF. CDR3 bases: TGTGCCAGCAGTTACTCTTGGACTATCTACGAGCAGTACTTC.

The V call is TRBV19, the J call TRBJ2-7; 7 nucleotides line up with TRBD1. This CDR3 contains 13 residues. Looked up from germline, CDR1 is LNHDA and CDR2 is SQIVND (reference sequence). After removal of 5 bases from V and 11 bases from J, the junction contained 12 bases not matched to a gene. The CDR3 DNA sequence: TGTGCCAGTAGTTCCCGACCCAGGGACAGAAAGTACTTC. This codes for CASSSRPRDRKYF.

In this sample, this clone is medium-sized (0.01 to 0.1%). The J gene is TRBJ2-7, the V gene TRBV10-3; 8 positions agree with TRBD1. After removal of 2 bases from V and 3 bases from J, the junction contained 12 bases not matched to a gene. Germline V gene lookup returns CDR1 ENHRY and CDR2 SYGVKD. The CDR3 is 17 amino acids. The CDR3 coding sequence is TGTGCCATCAGTGAGCTCCGGGACAGGAGAAAGGGCTACGAGCAGTACTTC. It yields the protein CAISELRDRRKGYEQYF.

This rearrangement joins TRBV28 to TRBJ1-5; D not certain. Germline loops: CDR1 MDHEN, CDR2 SYDVKM. V was pared by 8 bases and J by 10 bases, with 15 bases between. The CDR3 has 12 amino acids. DNA of the CDR3: TGTGCCAGCGGAGGGTCGGATAAACCCCAGCATTTT. It encodes CASGGSDKPQHF.

This chain links TRBV27 with TRBJ2-1; D ambiguous. This CDR3 is built from 11 residues. Trimming took off 6 bases at V and 8 bases at J, with 8 bases between the two ends. The germline V gene has CDR1 MNHEY and CDR2 SMNVEV (reference sequence). The CDR3 region is CASSTADEQFF. For the CDR3, the DNA is TGTGCCAGCAGCACCGCGGATGAGCAGTTCTTC.

This CDR3 reads CASSGLAGADGEQFF. For the CDR3, the DNA is TGTGCCAGCAGTGGCTTAGCGGGAGCGGACGGTGAGCAGTTCTTC. The chain recombines TRBV6-4 with TRBJ2-1; 9 positions agree with TRBD2. From germline, CDR1 is MRHNA and CDR2 SNTAGT. V shed 4 bases, J shed 9 bases, and the junction held 10 bases outside the gene matches. The CDR3 runs 15 residues.